The present TCR beta chain was sequenced within a study of vaccination effects on CD4 cells after COVID-19 (dated by TCRdb to about 2022). Background for the entire study: The ViraFEST assay stimulated PBMC with viral peptide pools and then used TCR sequencing to identify antigen-specific CD4+ T cell clonotypes by expansion. Each participant got two doses of an mRNA SARS-CoV-2 vaccine, either BNT162b2 or mRNA-1273. Each well held some 1.9 million PBMC cultured in IMDM containing around 5.1% human AB serum, 8 to 10 IU/ml IL-2 and gentamicin, along with 8 to 10 ug/ml peptides. In both COVID-19 convalescent patients and infection-naive vaccine recipients, the study compared SARS-CoV-2 spike-specific CD4+ TCR repertoires from before mRNA vaccination with those from after it. The full study included roughly 11 COVID-19 convalescent patients and a few SARS-CoV-2-naive healthy vaccine recipients. Cultures from other donors in the study were sequenced using the Oncomine TCR Beta short-read assay on an Illumina iSeq 100. Study-wide findings and limitations: Limitations of the study were the small number of convalescent patients and the absence of early post-infection timepoints. At late post-vaccination timepoints, both infection-induced and vaccine-induced clones showed marked clonal contraction, consistent with waning T cell responses. In healthy vaccine recipients, vaccine-induced clones were almost all SARS-CoV-2 mono-reactive, with only 1 of 255 being cross-reactive with common cold coronaviruses.

Comment on this clone: The antigen this receptor binds is unknown. Per-base qualities were not stored, and no clone one base away is much larger.

The library was prepared using the immunoSEQ multiplex PCR assay. DNA from the cultured and isolated CD4+ T cells underwent TCR beta CDR3 sequencing. The authors processed their data as follows. Non-productive TCR sequences were discarded, and reads were trimmed to the CDR3 region, with only CDR3s of 7 or more amino acids retained. The MANAFEST web app was used to identify antigen-specific clonotypes by comparing expansion in peptide wells with expansion in reference cultures. To be called positive, a clone needed expansion at FDR<0.05 compared with the reference and with all other wells, an odds ratio greater than 5, and a frequency greater than 0.1% in two replicate wells. Cross-reactive clonotypes were defined as significantly expanded in SARS-CoV-2 spike wells and in at least one common cold coronavirus spike condition. Levenshtein distance calculated with the stringdist R package was used to assess CDR3 similarity, and unrooted trees were constructed with ape in R 3.6.1. TCRdb stores this immuneACCESS table with in-frame sequences only. Part of the clones is absent; in the studies checked, under half of the shortfall reflects unresolved V genes, and no reason is known for the rest. Clonal size and the V and J genes are those of that table, whereas D and trimming came from the DNA. The sample yields under 40,000 clones; around 80% were counted once. In total, the top ten clones hold roughly 3% of the sample.

V was cut back by 0 bases and J by 0 bases, leaving a gap of 10 bases between them. The CDR3, cysteine through phenylalanine, is 16 amino acids long. The only DNA kept is the CDR3, 48 bases in frame from the first base. Looking up the germline V gene (reference sequence) yields CDR1 LNHNV and CDR2 YYDKDF. After around 11 days of culture, CD4+ T cells were isolated with the EasySep CD4+ T cell isolation kit. Healthy vaccine recipients had no prior SARS-CoV-2 infection, confirmed by negative nucleocapsid antibodies before and after vaccination. On days 3 and 7, half of the culture medium was replaced with fresh IL-2-containing medium. Unless noted otherwise, every peptide stimulation condition was cultured in triplicate wells. PBMC were separated from whole blood using Ficoll-Paque Plus gradient centrifugation and were then either cryopreserved at -140C or used fresh. The QIAamp micro DNA kit was used to extract genomic DNA from the cultured CD4+ T cells.

The sequenced sample was CD4+ T cells from PBMCs cultured without peptide, obtained before COVID-19 vaccination. The chain employs TRBV15 and TRBJ2-3; matching of 5 bases hints at TRBD1 as the D gene. The source is a human donor who received a COVID-19 vaccine. The CDR3 has the sequence CATSRDLTASTDTQYF. The nucleotides are TGTGCCACCAGCAGAGATCTGACAGCTAGCACAGATACGCAGTATTTT.